This entry lists 4 T cell receptor beta chains sequenced from one sample in a study of blood T cell repertoires in COVID-19 (dated by TCRdb to 2020 to 2021). Library preparation used the immunoSEQ multiplex PCR assay. TCRdb stores this immuneACCESS table with in-frame sequences only. Part of the clones is absent; in the studies checked, under half of the shortfall reflects unresolved V genes, and no reason is known for the rest. This sample has about 180,000 clones in its table, and 81% of those were observed once. The top ten hold about 12% of the sample. The sample taken for sequencing was peripheral blood. Receptors were obtained from a woman older than 75 with COVID-19, enrolled during active disease.

V gene TRBV5-1 combines with J gene TRBJ1-1; 7 bases align to TRBD1. From germline, CDR1 is SGHRS and CDR2 YFSETQ. The CDR3 is 14 amino acids. Germline trimming cut 4 bases from V and 1 base from J; bases unmatched to any gene: 4. The CDR3 reads CASSRGTANTEAFF. The CDR3 DNA sequence: TGCGCCAGCAGCCGCGGGACAGCGAACACTGAAGCTTTCTTT.

The chain uses TRBV5-5 and TRBJ1-4; 9 bases agree with TRBD1. The germline V gene has CDR1 SGHKS and CDR2 YYEKEE (reference sequence). The CDR3 runs 14 residues. Trimming removed 7 bases from V and 7 bases from J; junction bases left unmatched: 8. The CDR3 spells CASGVGQGGEKLFF. CDR3 bases: TGTGCCAGCGGGGTGGGACAGGGCGGTGAAAAACTGTTTTTT.

The CDR3 region has the DNA TGTGCCAGCCTAAGGCGGAGGGATTACAATGAGCAGTTCTTC. Protein product: CASLRRRDYNEQFF. The chain is built from TRBV6-8 and TRBJ2-1, with a possible D match to TRBD2 (6 bases). Trimming took off 8 bases at V and 4 bases at J, with 15 bases between the two ends. CDR3 size: 14 residues. CDR1 and CDR2 (germline): MNHGY, SAAAGT.

The J gene is TRBJ1-1, the V gene TRBV19; D is uncertain. From germline, CDR1 is LNHDA and CDR2 SQIVND (reference sequence). CDR3 length: 13 residues. Trimming pared 8 bases from V and 4 bases from J, leaving 14 bases between. The CDR3 reads CASSGEGGTEAFF. The CDR3, as DNA: TGTGCCAGTTCAGGAGAAGGAGGCACTGAAGCTTTCTTT.